This T cell receptor (beta chain) was profiled in a study of blood T cell repertoires in COVID-19. The wider study: The study drew acute and convalescent COVID-19 samples from the United States, Italy and Spain. PBMCs, B-cell-depleted T cells, or T cells provided the cDNA or gDNA that made up the material.

In its sample, this clone was seen a few times. Germline V gene data show CDR1 as SGHNT and CDR2 as YYREEE (reference sequence). CDR3 length: 15 amino acids. With V trimmed by 1 base and J by 5 bases, 8 bases remained unmatched. In the original workflow: Reference gene primer amplification gave estimated nucleated cell counts. TCRdb's copy holds only in-frame clones and misses some; the assay was immunoSEQ multiplex PCR. That table is the source of V, J and clone size, and D and trimming were worked out from the DNA. The table records more than 70,000 clones, roughly 87% of them present only once. The source is a woman between 45 and 65 years old with active or convalescent COVID-19. The rearrangement uses TRBV5-4 and TRBJ1-1; 7 bases match TRBD1. Input material: peripheral blood. CDR3 loop: CASSLPTGVSTEAFF. For the CDR3, the DNA is TGTGCCAGCAGCTTGCCTACAGGGGTTTCGACTGAAGCTTTCTTT.